Listed here are 27 T cell receptor beta chains from one sample, sequenced in a study of T cells in Graves' hyperthyroidism and ophthalmopathy. RNA transcripts served as the template for amplifying TCR beta CDR3 regions. Primed by the HTBI set, a first-round RT-PCR was run on the TCR CDR3. TCRdb reprocessed the multiplex PCR reads via MiXCR and lists one record per CDR3 protein. The data contain about 420,000 distinct CDR3 sequences, around 14% of them seen just once; the ten biggest clones take up about 7.7%. Sequenced: blood. All receptors derive from a woman between 18 and 29 years old with Graves' hyperthyroidism.

This clonotype was detected many times. V and J are TRBV5-5 and TRBJ2-3, with D maybe TRBD1 (6 bases). The CDR3 extends over 17 amino acids. Germline CDR1 SGHKS, CDR2 YYEKEE (reference sequence). The V end lost 6 bases, the J end lost 2 bases, and 22 bases lay between the germline ends. The CDR3 protein is CASNSFGSGADTDTQYF. The CDR3 nucleotides read TGTGCCAGCAACTCTTTCGGCTCAGGGGCTGACACAGATACGCAGTATTTT.

The chain joins TRBV27 to TRBJ2-7; D possibly corresponds to TRBD1 (5 bases). V was clipped by 5 bases and J by 2 bases, with 13 bases between them. This CDR3 is 14 amino acids long. Germline values: CDR1 MNHEY, CDR2 SMNVEV (reference sequence). The DNA of the CDR3 is TGTGCCAGCAGTGCCCTGAGACAGACCTACGAGCAGTACTTC. Protein sequence: CASSALRQTYEQYF.

This clonotype has more than one count but fewer than ten. This sequence may be a read error, since a much larger clone differs from it by one base. The chain employs TRBV12-3 or TRBV12-4 and TRBJ2-2; 7 bases map to TRBD2. V was clipped by 5 bases and J by 3 bases; unmatched bases: 6. This CDR3 comprises 15 residues. This chain's CDR3 is CASSPTSSYTGELFF. In nucleotides, the CDR3 is TGTGCCAGCAGTCCGACTAGCAGTTACACCGGGGAGCTGTTTTTT.

The table lists this clonotype with a few counts. One end of the junction fails to match germline, which may point to a read error. V gene TRBV6-1 combines with J gene TRBJ2-5, with 9 bases that match TRBD2. CDR1 is MNHNS and CDR2 is SASEGT in the germline V gene. This CDR3 has 17 amino acids. CDR3: CAGSDGSSGDVGETQYF. CDR3 bases: TGTGCCGGCAGCGACGGGTCTAGCGGGGATGTGGGAGAGACCCAGTACTTC.

The table lists this clonotype with a few counts. This chain links TRBV19 with TRBJ2-1; D is perhaps TRBD2 (6 bases). This CDR3 has 15 amino acids. The V and J ends lost 5 bases and 0 bases respectively, with 11 bases between them. Germline V gene data show CDR1 as LNHDA and CDR2 as SQIVND (reference sequence). The DNA for the CDR3 is TGTGCCAGTAGTTATCGGGACTCCTCCTACAATGAGCAGTTCTTC. It is translated as CASSYRDSSYNEQFF.

This clonotype appeared many times. J is TRBJ2-2 and V is TRBV6-1; TRBD1 matches 8 bases. Germline V gene sequence: CDR1 MNHNS, CDR2 SASEGT. V shed 5 bases, J shed 4 bases, and the junction held 9 bases outside the gene matches. This CDR3 is built from 16 residues. The DNA of the CDR3 is TGTGCCAGCAGTTCCTCGGACAGGGAGCGCACCGGGGAGCTGTTTTTT. This codes for CASSSSDRERTGELFF.

This clonotype appeared many times. The chain combines TRBV6-1 with TRBJ2-2, with 14 bases aligning to TRBD2. The germline V gene has CDR1 MNHNS and CDR2 SASEGT. The V and J ends lost 3 bases and 6 bases, in that order; junction bases with no gene match: 0. CDR3 size: 15 residues. This CDR3 reads CASSETSGGAGELFF. In DNA form, the CDR3 reads TGTGCCAGCAGTGAGACTAGCGGGGGGGCCGGGGAGCTGTTTTTT.

The chain couples TRBV30 to TRBJ1-1, with a tentative D call TRBD1 (5 bases). The CDR3 runs to 14 residues. V was cut by 3 bases and J by 1 base, with 12 bases left in between. The germline V gene encodes CDR1 GTSNPN and CDR2 SVGIG (reference sequence). CDR3 loop: CAWRGDFTNTEAFF. The CDR3 coding sequence is TGTGCCTGGAGAGGGGACTTTACGAACACTGAAGCTTTCTTT.

This clonotype was seen at least ten times. J is TRBJ1-2 and V is TRBV28; D is perhaps TRBD1 (5 bases). The CDR3 is 15 residues long. V lost 6 bases to trimming and J lost 8 bases, with 22 bases between them. Germline lookup yields CDR1 MDHEN and CDR2 SYDVKM. This CDR3 is CASRSQQVPQGGYTF. The CDR3 DNA reads TGTGCCAGCAGGTCTCAACAGGTACCCCAGGGAGGCTACACCTTC.

This clonotype was seen repeatedly, ten times or more. The chain joins TRBV3-1 to TRBJ2-3; no definite D call. V lost 0 bases to trimming and J lost 3 bases, with 4 bases between them. The germline gives CDR1 LGHDT, CDR2 YNNKEL (reference sequence). This CDR3 has 13 residues. CDR3 loop: CASSQEWTDTQYF. DNA of the CDR3: TGTGCCAGCAGCCAAGAGTGGACAGATACGCAGTATTTT.

This clonotype was seen repeatedly, ten times or more. The CDR3 sequence: CASRSHTFNEQFF. The CDR3 DNA reads as TGTGCCAGCAGGTCCCATACCTTCAATGAGCAGTTCTTC. The gene calls are TRBV2 and TRBJ2-1; D gene uncertain. V lost 6 bases and J 6 bases, leaving 12 bases between the germline ends. This CDR3 comprises 13 residues. Germline lookup yields CDR1 SNHLY and CDR2 FYNNEI.

The sample holds many counts of this clonotype. This chain links TRBV12-3 or TRBV12-4 with TRBJ2-1; D assignment may be TRBD1 or TRBD2 (5 bases each). V gave up 8 bases and J gave up 5 bases, with 13 bases separating them. The CDR3 consists of 13 residues. The CDR3: CASGGYPNNEQFF. The DNA for the CDR3 is TGTGCCAGCGGGGGATATCCAAACAATGAGCAGTTCTTC.

The chain combines TRBV28 with TRBJ1-2; D remains unclear. Germline V gene sequence: CDR1 MDHEN, CDR2 SYDVKM. This CDR3 is built from 14 residues. V was pared by 3 bases and J by 8 bases, with 16 bases between. The CDR3, as DNA: TGTGCCAGCAGTTTTAATCCCCGGGTTGAGGGCTACACCTTC. Amino acid sequence: CASSFNPRVEGYTF.

The chain uses TRBV9 and TRBJ2-1, with D possibly being TRBD1 (6 bases). Germline V CDR1 and CDR2: SGDLS, YYNGEE. V was trimmed by 3 bases and J by 3 bases, leaving 13 bases between them. CDR3 length: 15 amino acids. The CDR3 region is CASSARDTYYNEQFF. CDR3 in DNA: TGTGCCAGCAGCGCTCGGGACACCTACTACAATGAGCAGTTCTTC.

The sample holds many counts of this clonotype. V usage is TRBV6-1 and J usage is TRBJ1-6; no clear D. Germline CDR1 MNHNS, CDR2 SASEGT. Trimming removed 8 bases from V and 8 bases from J, with 10 bases in between. The CDR3 consists of 12 residues. Here the CDR3 DNA reads TGTGCCAGCGCCTTCCAGGATTCACCCCTCCACTTT. Translating gives CASAFQDSPLHF.

This clonotype was recorded at least ten times. The chain couples TRBV19 to TRBJ2-2; 8 bases align to TRBD2. Germline assignment: CDR1 LNHDA and CDR2 SQIVND (reference sequence). V lost 8 bases, J lost 5 bases, and 10 bases stayed unmatched. The CDR3 totals 15 residues. The CDR3 sequence is CASEGGGRSTGELFF. The CDR3 DNA reads TGTGCCAGTGAGGGCGGGGGGCGAAGTACCGGGGAGCTGTTTTTT.

This clonotype was seen a few times. CDR3 coding DNA: TGTGCCAGCAGCCCCGAGGTTTCTTGGACCGAGCAGTACTTC. As protein: CASSPEVSWTEQYF. The chain is built from TRBV7-3 and TRBJ2-7; D is unresolved. Germline lookup yields CDR1 SGHTA and CDR2 FQGTGA. This CDR3 has 14 amino acids. Trimming removed 5 bases from V and 6 bases from J, with 17 bases in between.

This clonotype appeared many times. The chain links TRBV12-3 or TRBV12-4 to TRBJ2-2; possibly TRBD1 for D (6 bases). Trimming took 6 bases from V and 4 from J, leaving 12 bases between them. The CDR3 contains 14 residues. The CDR3 nucleotides read TGTGCCAGCAGCTTGGGACACATCACCGGGGAGCTGTTTTTT. As protein: CASSLGHITGELFF.

This clonotype was detected many times. This rearrangement joins TRBV29-1 to TRBJ1-2, with D possibly TRBD1 on 6 matching bases. The CDR3 length is 13 residues. Trimming left V 7 bases short and J 4 bases short, with 16 bases between. Germline V gene lookup returns CDR1 SQVTM and CDR2 ANQGSEA. The CDR3: CSARRGEGYGYTF. The CDR3 nucleotides read TGCAGCGCCAGAAGGGGGGAAGGCTATGGCTACACCTTC.

This clonotype has at least ten counts. The chain has TRBV20-1 and TRBJ2-3, with 9 bases lining up with TRBD2. V gave up 6 bases and J gave up 1 base; unmatched junction bases: 5. The CDR3 loop spans 14 amino acids. Germline V gene data show CDR1 as DFQATT and CDR2 as SNEGSKA (reference sequence). CDR3 nucleotide sequence: TGCAGTGCCTCTATAGCGGGAGGCACAGATACGCAGTATTTT. Its translation is CSASIAGGTDTQYF.

This clonotype was seen repeatedly, ten times or more. The CDR3 DNA sequence: TGTGCCATCGGACAGCCAACCTACGAGCAGTACTTC. It yields the protein CAIGQPTYEQYF. V and J are TRBV6-2 or TRBV6-3 and TRBJ2-7; maybe TRBD1 (6 bases). With 10 bases removed from V and 2 bases from J, the gap between germline ends came to 12 bases. The CDR3 consists of 12 residues. In germline, CDR1 is MNHEY, CDR2 SVGEGT.

This clonotype was found many times. The CDR3 DNA reads TGTGCCAGCAGCTTAGAGGGAGGCGTCTACAATGAGCAGTTCTTC. Translating gives CASSLEGGVYNEQFF. The chain couples TRBV7-9 to TRBJ2-1, with a possible D match to TRBD2 (6 bases). In germline, CDR1 is SEHNR, CDR2 FQNEAQ (reference sequence). Trimming left V 1 base short and J 3 bases short, with 10 bases between. This CDR3 is 15 amino acids long. The whole variable domain, remainder taken from reference TRBV7-9 and TRBJ2-1, is DTGVSQNPRHKITKRGQNVTFRCDPISEHNRLYWYRQTLGQGPEFLTYFQNEAQLEKSRLLSDRFSAERPKGSFSTLEIQRTEQGDSAMYLCASSLEGGVYNEQFFGPGTRLTVL.

This clonotype was seen repeatedly, ten times or more. The V gene is TRBV27, the J gene TRBJ2-5; D might be TRBD2 (6 bases). The V gene's germline CDR1 is MNHEY and CDR2 SMNVEV (reference sequence). V gave up 4 bases and J gave up 2 bases, with 8 bases separating them. The CDR3 spans 13 residues. The CDR3 sequence: CASSSGVQETQYF. CDR3 DNA sequence: TGTGCCAGCAGTTCGGGGGTGCAAGAGACCCAGTACTTC.

The J gene is TRBJ1-6, the V gene TRBV9; D gene ambiguous. This CDR3 is built from 15 residues. Germline values: CDR1 SGDLS, CDR2 YYNGEE. Trimming cost V 3 bases and J 7 bases, with 14 bases left between them. The CDR3 here is CASSEDRPANSPLHF. Written as DNA, the CDR3 is TGTGCCAGCAGCGAGGATCGTCCGGCCAATTCACCCCTCCACTTT. Looking up the rest from reference TRBV9 and TRBJ1-6 gives the full variable domain: DSGVTQTPKHLITATGQRVTLRCSPRSGDLSVYWYQQSLDQGLQFLIQYYNGEERAKGNILERFSAQQFPDLHSELNLSSLELGDSALYFCASSEDRPANSPLHFGNGTRLTVT.

The gene calls are TRBV5-6 and TRBJ1-4, with D maybe TRBD1 (5 bases). The CDR3 is 14 residues long. Germline lookup yields CDR1 SGHDT and CDR2 YYEEEE. Between the trimmed V and J ends, which lost 6 bases and 3 bases, there was a span of 12 bases. DNA of the CDR3: TGTGCCAGCACCCAGACAGCCTCTAATGAAAAACTGTTTTTT. Residues: CASTQTASNEKLFF.

This clonotype was observed many times. The chain joins TRBV12-3 or TRBV12-4 to TRBJ2-1, with 13 bases matching TRBD2. The junction had 5 bases not matched to a gene; V was cut back by 5 bases and J by 7 bases. The CDR3 runs 15 residues. The CDR3 DNA reads as TGTGCCAGCAGTCTTCCGGGACTAGCGGGGAATGAGCAGTTCTTC. Translation gives CASSLPGLAGNEQFF.

The table lists this clonotype with many counts. V and J are TRBV18 and TRBJ2-1; D not certain. V lost 0 bases and J 4 bases, leaving 13 bases between the germline ends. The length of the CDR3 is 16 residues. The V gene's germline CDR1 is KGHSH and CDR2 LQKENI. This CDR3 is CASSPPKQSAYNEQFF. Here the CDR3 DNA reads TGTGCCAGCTCACCACCCAAGCAATCCGCGTACAATGAGCAGTTCTTC.